This T cell receptor beta chain emerged from a study of blood T cell repertoires in COVID-19. Study-wide background: Samples representing acute and convalescent COVID-19 were sourced from the United States, Italy and Spain. T cells, B-cell-depleted T cells, or PBMCs provided the cDNA or gDNA that served as material.

In the study's own analysis: Reference gene primer amplification yielded estimated nucleated cell counts. Libraries were prepared by immunoSEQ multiplex PCR; TCRdb keeps only in-frame clonotypes and omits some of them. For V, J and clone size, that table is used; D and trimming come from the DNA. The sample shows about 210,000 clones, 88% of them seen only once. Unmatched junction bases numbered 10, after V lost 11 bases and J lost 5 bases. CDR1 is LGHNT, CDR2 FRNRAP, per germline. The length of the CDR3 is 14 residues. Sequenced material: peripheral blood. The source of this sequence is a man in his 70s with acute or convalescent COVID-19. V gene TRBV12-5 combines with J gene TRBJ1-4; TRBD1 agrees at 8 bases. This CDR3 is CAATSGGTNEKLFF. In nucleotides, the CDR3 is TGTGCTGCAACCTCAGGGGGCACAAATGAAAAACTGTTTTTT.